This entry features one TCR beta chain sequence. J lost 6 bases, V lost 6 bases, and 4 bases had no gene match. Germline V CDR1 and CDR2: MNHEY, SMNVEV (reference sequence). This CDR3 has 13 residues. This sample is drawn from a study of cytomegalovirus exposure and HLA in healthy donors. The donors were members of the validation cohort, which comprised 120 subjects and was separate from the first cohort of 600 to 850 subjects. Clones were sequenced by immunoSEQ multiplex PCR, and TCRdb holds only the in-frame ones, with some missing. The sample yields about 120,000 clones, roughly 88% seen once. The sample was PBMCs. The V call is TRBV27, the J call TRBJ1-5; TRBD1 aligns across 8 bases. This TCR came from a man in his late teens or twenties in good health and CMV-seronegative. The CDR3, as DNA: TGTGCCAGCAGGCCGGACAGGGCTCAGCCCCAGCATTTT. Translation gives CASRPDRAQPQHF.